This TCR beta chain was identified in a study of technical replicates of blood from a handful of donors. TCRdb keeps only in-frame clones here, not all; method: immunoSEQ multiplex PCR. Of under 95,000 clones listed, nearly 98% are singletons. The CDR3 consists of 19 residues. In germline, CDR1 is SGHTA, CDR2 FQGNSA. Trimming removed 4 bases from V and 3 bases from J; junction bases left unmatched: 12. The chain recombines TRBV7-2 with TRBJ2-2; 12 bases agree with TRBD1. This TCR derives from a human donor in good health. The sample consisted of T cells isolated from PBMCs. The CDR3 is CASSSWPPGQGAHTGELFF. The DNA of the CDR3 is TGTGCCAGCAGCTCCTGGCCACCGGGACAGGGGGCACACACCGGGGAGCTGTTTTTT.